Following are 22 T cell receptor beta chains from one sample sequenced in a study of CD8 T cells in Susac syndrome. Random hexamers served to reverse transcribe about 0.5 to 1 ug RNA. TCRdb redid the calling of the immunoSEQ multiplex PCR reads with MiXCR, one entry per CDR3 protein. The table has approximately 160,000 distinct CDR3 sequences, roughly 92% seen once. Sequenced sample: CD4+ T cells from PBMCs. The receptor source for this set is a human donor with multiple sclerosis.

This chain connects TRBV6-1 to TRBJ2-5, with 9 bases that match TRBD1. The CDR3 consists of 15 residues. The germline V gene encodes CDR1 MNHNS and CDR2 SASEGT. The trim removed 2 bases at V and 1 base at J, leaving 2 bases unmatched. CDR3 bases: TGTGCCAGCAGTGAAAGGGACAGGGTCCAAGAGACCCAGTACTTC. It encodes CASSERDRVQETQYF.

The chain carries TRBV2 and TRBJ2-1; 7 bases line up with TRBD1. Germline V gives CDR1 SNHLY, CDR2 FYNNEI. CDR3 length equals 12 residues. With V trimmed by 11 bases and J by 4 bases, 5 bases remained unmatched. CDR3 DNA sequence: TGTGCCGGCCAGGGGGAATACAATGAGCAGTTCTTC. Its protein is CAGQGEYNEQFF.

The rearrangement joins TRBV7-2 to TRBJ2-3, with D tentatively TRBD2 (6 bases). The germline gives CDR1 SGHTA, CDR2 FQGNSA. The germline V and J ends were trimmed by 3 bases and 6 bases, with 19 bases remaining between them. This CDR3 has 16 residues. DNA of the CDR3: TGTGCCAGCAGCTTGGTGGCAGCGGGCCTCGGCGATACGCAGTATTTT. It translates to CASSLVAAGLGDTQYF.

V and J are TRBV30 and TRBJ2-7; D remains ambiguous. This CDR3 region has 14 residues. The V and J ends lost 0 bases and 3 bases respectively, with 12 bases between them. The germline gives CDR1 GTSNPN, CDR2 SVGIG (reference sequence). Here the CDR3 reads CAWSVRYGSYEQYF. As DNA, the CDR3 is TGTGCCTGGAGTGTACGGTATGGTAGCTACGAGCAGTACTTC. Drawing the rest from reference TRBV30 and TRBJ2-7, the complete variable domain is SQTIHQWPATLVQPVGSPLSLECTVEGTSNPNLYWYRQAAGRGLQLLFYSVGIGQISSEVPQNLSASRPQDRQFILSSKKLLLSDSGFYLCAWSVRYGSYEQYFGPGTRLTVT.

The chain couples TRBV28 to TRBJ2-5; 8 bases agree with TRBD2. CDR1 is MDHEN and CDR2 is SYDVKM in the germline V gene. The V gene end was trimmed by 5 bases and the J gene end by 1 base; junction bases not matched to a gene: 15. The CDR3 has 18 residues. The CDR3 nucleotides read TGTGCCAGCAGTCTCCTTGACTTTAGCGGGGCCACCCAAGAGACCCAGTACTTC. Translating gives CASSLLDFSGATQETQYF.

The rearrangement uses TRBV27 and TRBJ1-2, with a tentative D call TRBD1 (5 bases). The germline CDR1 and CDR2 sequences are MNHEY and SMNVEV (reference sequence). This CDR3 spans 13 amino acids. The V gene lost 3 bases and the J gene lost 4 bases, with 9 bases spanning the gap. The CDR3 is CASSLAGGYGYTF. The CDR3 DNA is TGTGCCAGCAGTTTGGCGGGGGGCTATGGCTACACCTTC.

The chain couples TRBV9 to TRBJ1-2, with 7 positions matching TRBD1. V shed 1 base and J 7 bases; nucleotides not matched to a gene: 10. CDR3 length: 15 residues. Germline V gives CDR1 SGDLS, CDR2 YYNGEE. This CDR3 reads CASSVRTGGPGGYTF. In DNA form, the CDR3 reads TGTGCCAGCAGCGTAAGGACAGGCGGACCGGGTGGCTACACCTTC.

This clonotype was observed a handful of times. This chain joins TRBV30 and TRBJ2-7, with a tentative D call TRBD2 (6 bases). The ends were cut back, 3 bases at V and 4 bases at J, with 16 bases in the middle. CDR1 and CDR2 (germline): GTSNPN, SVGIG (reference sequence). The CDR3 is 14 residues long. The CDR3 sequence is CAWSAQGGPYEQYF. The CDR3 DNA follows: TGTGCCTGGAGCGCCCAGGGAGGCCCTTACGAGCAGTACTTC.

This chain uses TRBV28 with TRBJ1-3, with D possibly matching TRBD1 (6 bases). Germline V gene data show CDR1 as MDHEN and CDR2 as SYDVKM. The germline V and J ends were trimmed by 5 bases and 1 base, with 12 bases remaining between them. The CDR3 has 15 residues. CDR3 sequence: CASSPGQRSGNTIYF. The DNA of the CDR3 is TGTGCCAGCAGTCCGGGACAAAGATCTGGAAACACCATATATTTT.

The CDR3 region has the DNA TGTGCCAGCAGTTTAGGGTTTAGCGGGGAGCTGTTTTTT. This sequence encodes CASSLGFSGELFF. This chain links TRBV12-3 or TRBV12-4 with TRBJ2-2; D remains ambiguous. The CDR3 totals 13 residues. V was shortened by 1 base and J by 7 bases, with 7 bases between the two germline ends.

The rearrangement uses TRBV12-3 or TRBV12-4 and TRBJ2-7, with D maybe TRBD1 (5 bases). The CDR3 extends over 17 amino acids. The ends were cut back, 5 bases at V and 6 bases at J, with 26 bases in the middle. The CDR3 region has the DNA TGTGCCAGCAGTCATGGCAGGGCAATTTTTATTTCCAGCGAGCAGTACTTC. It translates to CASSHGRAIFISSEQYF.

Only a few counts were recorded for this clonotype. The chain carries TRBV12-3 or TRBV12-4 and TRBJ1-2, with TRBD1 matching over 9 bases. The CDR3 extends over 13 amino acids. The V segment lost 5 bases and the J segment 8 bases; nucleotides outside the gene matches: 6. CDR3 amino acids: CASSPQGAGGYTF. In DNA form, the CDR3 reads TGTGCCAGCAGTCCACAGGGGGCGGGCGGCTACACCTTC.

The chain is built from TRBV7-2 and TRBJ2-1; TRBD2 matches 10 bases. V was clipped by 3 bases and J by 11 bases; unmatched bases: 1. The length of the CDR3 is 12 residues. From germline, CDR1 is SGHTA and CDR2 FQGNSA. CDR3 sequence reads: CASSFSGRKQFF. The DNA for the CDR3 is TGTGCCAGCAGCTTTAGCGGGAGGAAGCAGTTCTTC.

This chain uses TRBV20-1 with TRBJ1-6; TRBD1 agrees at 7 bases. Per germline, CDR1 DFQATT and CDR2 SNEGSKA (reference sequence). J lost 6 bases, V lost 5 bases, and 7 bases had no gene match. CDR3 length: 14 residues. Here the CDR3 DNA reads TGCAGTGCTGTCGAGGGACAGCCTAATTCACCCCTCCACTTT. Residues: CSAVEGQPNSPLHF.

The chain couples TRBV6-2 or TRBV6-3 to TRBJ2-4; D not resolved. Trimming left V 2 bases short and J 1 base short, with 9 bases between. Germline CDR1 is MNHEY and CDR2 is SVGEGT. CDR3 size: 15 residues. CDR3 amino acids: CASSYDGIAKNIQYF. The CDR3 DNA sequence: TGTGCCAGCAGTTACGATGGTATTGCCAAAAACATTCAGTACTTC.

The chain joins TRBV7-8 to TRBJ2-7; TRBD2 agrees at 8 bases. This CDR3 has 15 residues. From germline, CDR1 is SGHVS and CDR2 FQNEAQ. J gave up 3 bases and V 5 bases, and 9 bases lay outside the gene matches. In nucleotides, the CDR3 is TGTGCCAGCAGCCCCCGGGAGGGAACCTTCTACGAGCAGTACTTC. It specifies CASSPREGTFYEQYF. Complete variable domain (other parts from reference TRBV7-8 and TRBJ2-7): GAGVSQSPRYKVAKRGQDVALRCDPISGHVSLFWYQQALGQGPEFLTYFQNEAQLDKSGLPSDRFFAERPEGSVSTLKIQRTQQEDSAVYLCASSPREGTFYEQYFGPGTRLTVT.

This chain connects TRBV9 to TRBJ2-1, with D possibly TRBD1 on 6 matching bases. Germline loops: CDR1 SGDLS, CDR2 YYNGEE. The V gene lost 2 bases and the J gene lost 4 bases, with 19 bases spanning the gap. The CDR3 has 17 residues. CDR3 bases: TGTGCCAGCAGCGTCCAGGGACAAACTGGGCCATACAATGAGCAGTTCTTC. It codes for CASSVQGQTGPYNEQFF. The full variable domain, its missing parts supplied by reference TRBV9 and TRBJ2-1, is DSGVTQTPKHLITATGQRVTLRCSPRSGDLSVYWYQQSLDQGLQFLIQYYNGEERAKGNILERFSAQQFPDLHSELNLSSLELGDSALYFCASSVQGQTGPYNEQFFGPGTRLTVL.

The chain links TRBV29-1 to TRBJ1-5; D call uncertain. Per the germline V gene, CDR1 is SQVTM and CDR2 is ANQGSEA. The CDR3 length is 12 residues. V lost 4 bases and J 6 bases, leaving 10 bases between the germline ends. CDR3 nucleotides: TGCAGCGTTGGGGAGACGGGTCAGCCCCAGCATTTT. As protein: CSVGETGQPQHF. Full variable domain (missing parts from reference TRBV29-1 and TRBJ1-5): SAVISQKPSRDICQRGTSLTIQCQVDSQVTMMFWYRQQPGQSLTLIATANQGSEATYESGFVIDKFPISRPNLTFSTLTVSNMSPEDSSIYLCSVGETGQPQHFGDGTRLSIL.

The genes are TRBV20-1 and TRBJ1-5; a possible D gene is TRBD1 (5 bases). Germline-derived CDR1 and CDR2 are DFQATT and SNEGSKA (reference sequence). This CDR3 has 16 amino acids. V lost 1 base to trimming and J lost 2 bases, with 15 bases between them. CDR3 amino acids: CSARVLVGTRNQPQHF. As DNA, the CDR3 is TGCAGTGCTAGAGTTCTGGTCGGGACGCGCAATCAGCCCCAGCATTTT.

The gene calls are TRBV18 and TRBJ1-5; D gene unclear. The CDR3 covers 15 residues. CDR1 is KGHSH, CDR2 LQKENI, per germline. The V end lost 4 bases, the J end lost 6 bases, and 16 bases lay between the germline ends. In DNA form, the CDR3 reads TGTGCCAGCTCACTTGCATCAGGATTGGGTCAGCCCCAGCATTTT. Amino acids: CASSLASGLGQPQHF.

This chain uses TRBV6-6 with TRBJ2-2, with TRBD2 as a possible D gene (5 bases). CDR1 and CDR2 (germline): MNHNY, SVGAGI (reference sequence). Trimming shortened V by 2 bases and J by 7 bases, and 14 bases separated the two germline ends. The CDR3 is made up of 15 amino acids. CDR3 in DNA: TGTGCCAGCAGTTACGACGGGTCGAGGGTCGGGGAGCTGTTTTTT. As protein: CASSYDGSRVGELFF.

The chain's CDR3 is CASSQDDWQAEQYF. CDR3 nucleotide sequence: TGCGCCAGCAGCCAAGATGACTGGCAGGCCGAGCAGTACTTC. The chain joins TRBV4-1 to TRBJ2-7; no clear D. This CDR3 contains 14 residues. CDR1 MGHRA and CDR2 YSYEKL come from the germline V gene. Trimming pared 0 bases from V and 6 bases from J, leaving 12 bases between.